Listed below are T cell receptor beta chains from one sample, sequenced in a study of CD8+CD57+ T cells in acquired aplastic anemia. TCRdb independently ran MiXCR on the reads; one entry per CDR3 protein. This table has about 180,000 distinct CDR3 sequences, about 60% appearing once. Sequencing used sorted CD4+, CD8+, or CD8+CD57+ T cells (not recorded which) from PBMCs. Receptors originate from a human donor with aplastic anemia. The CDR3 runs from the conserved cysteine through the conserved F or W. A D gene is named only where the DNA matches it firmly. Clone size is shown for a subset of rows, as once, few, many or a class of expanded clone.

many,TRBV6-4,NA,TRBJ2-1,CASSDSNEDEQFF,TGTGCCAGCAGTGACTCGAACGAGGATGAGCAGTTCTTC
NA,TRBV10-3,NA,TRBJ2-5,CAISLGGAGGAETQYF,TGTGCCATCAGCTTGGGAGGGGCAGGGGGCGCAGAGACCCAGTACTTC
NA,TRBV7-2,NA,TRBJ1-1,CASSFRTVNTEAFF,TGTGCCAGCAGCTTTAGGACAGTGAACACTGAAGCTTTCTTT
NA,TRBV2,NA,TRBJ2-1,CASIDVGRGWGEQFF,TGTGCCAGCATCGATGTAGGGAGAGGGTGGGGTGAGCAGTTCTTC
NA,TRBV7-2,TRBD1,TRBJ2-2,CASSLHPGQGYTGELFF,TGTGCCAGCAGCTTACACCCGGGACAGGGGTACACCGGGGAGCTGTTTTTT
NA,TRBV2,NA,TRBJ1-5,CASAAEDQPQHF,TGTGCCAGCGCGGCGGAGGATCAGCCCCAGCATTTT
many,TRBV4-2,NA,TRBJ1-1,CASSQDAGLDTEAFF,TGTGCCAGCAGCCAAGATGCAGGGTTGGACACTGAAGCTTTCTTT
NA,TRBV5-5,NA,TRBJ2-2,CASSLEWVVGTGELLF,TGTGCCAGCAGCTTGGAGTGGGTTGTAGGCACCGGGGAGCTGCTTTTT
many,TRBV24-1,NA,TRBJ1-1,CATSLGVEAFF,TGTGCCACCAGTTTGGGGGTTGAAGCTTTCTTT
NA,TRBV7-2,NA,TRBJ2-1,CASSSRVTKNEQFF,TGTGCCAGCAGCTCGCGGGTCACCAAGAATGAGCAGTTCTTC
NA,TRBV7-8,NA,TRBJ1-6,CASSLEGGRDGNSPLHF,TGTGCCAGCAGCTTAGAGGGGGGCCGGGACGGAAATTCACCCCTCCACTTT
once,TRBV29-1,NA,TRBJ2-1,CSVGRGVAEPYNEQFF,TGCAGCGTTGGGCGGGGCGTAGCGGAACCCTACAATGAGCAGTTCTTC
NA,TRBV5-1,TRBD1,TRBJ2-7,CASSATTGQGSYEQYF,TGCGCCAGCAGCGCTACGACTGGACAGGGATCCTACGAGCAGTACTTC
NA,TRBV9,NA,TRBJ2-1,CASSVESSEQFF,TGTGCCAGCAGCGTAGAATCGAGTGAGCAGTTCTTC
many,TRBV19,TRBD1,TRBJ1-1,CASSLSGGFPEAFF,TGTGCCAGTAGTCTCTCAGGGGGGTTCCCTGAAGCTTTCTTT
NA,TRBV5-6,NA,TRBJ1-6,CASSFYSSPLHF,TGTGCCAGCAGCTTTTATTCTTCACCCCTCCACTTT
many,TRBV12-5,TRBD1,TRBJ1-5,CASGSGTVENQPQHF,TGTGCTAGTGGCTCCGGGACAGTAGAAAATCAGCCCCAGCATTTT
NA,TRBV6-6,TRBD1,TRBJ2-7,CASSPRQGHEQNF,TGTGCCAGCAGTCCCCGACAGGGACACGAGCAGAACTTC
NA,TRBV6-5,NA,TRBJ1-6,CASSWGEGDNSPPHF,TGTGCCAGCAGCTGGGGAGAAGGAGATAATTCACCCCCCCACTTT
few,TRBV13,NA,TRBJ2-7,CASSLDGRRAYEQYF,TGTGCCAGCAGCTTAGACGGCAGGAGGGCCTACGAGCAGTACTTC
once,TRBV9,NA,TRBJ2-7,CASSVTGHEQYF,TGTGCCAGCAGCGTAACCGGGCACGAGCAGTACTTC
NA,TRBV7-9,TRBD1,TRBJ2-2,CASSMDRTAGELFF,TGTGCCAGCAGCATGGACAGGACGGCCGGGGAGCTGTTTTTT
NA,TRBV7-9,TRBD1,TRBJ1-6,CASSTGAENSPLHF,TGTGCCAGCAGTACAGGGGCGGAGAATTCACCCCTCCACTTT
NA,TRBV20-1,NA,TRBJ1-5,CSAYDHGAINQPQHF,TGCAGTGCTTACGATCACGGGGCTATTAATCAGCCCCAGCATTTT
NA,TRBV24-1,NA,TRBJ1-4,CATSARGRISSTNEKLFF,TGTGCCACCAGTGCAAGGGGACGGATCTCCTCAACTAATGAGAAACTGTTTTTT
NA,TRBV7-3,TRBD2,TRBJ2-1,CASSFYPLAGGSYNEQFF,TGTGCCAGCAGCTTCTACCCGTTAGCGGGAGGGTCCTACAATGAGCAGTTCTTC
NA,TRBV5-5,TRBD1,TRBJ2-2,CASSLRQGSTGELFF,TGTGCCAGCAGCTTACGACAGGGAAGCACCGGGGAGCTGTTTTTT
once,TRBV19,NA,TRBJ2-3,CATDGDTYTDTQYF,TGTGCCACCGACGGGGACACCTACACAGATACGCAGTATTTT
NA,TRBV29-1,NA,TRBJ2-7,CSVGGAYEQYF,TGCAGCGTTGGTGGGGCCTACGAGCAGTACTTC
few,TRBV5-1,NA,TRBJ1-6,CASSLTTDSPLHF,TGCGCCAGCAGCTTAACGACAGATTCACCCCTCCACTTT
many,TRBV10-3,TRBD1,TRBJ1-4,CAISEFGQAPGTTNEKLFF,TGTGCCATCAGTGAATTCGGACAGGCCCCGGGGACAACTAATGAAAAACTGTTTTTT
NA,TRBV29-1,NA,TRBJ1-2,CSVEVMVGYTF,TGCAGCGTTGAAGTCATGGTTGGCTACACCTTC
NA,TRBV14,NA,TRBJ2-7,CASSQAGEKQYF,TGTGCCAGCAGCCAAGCCGGGGAGAAGCAGTACTTC
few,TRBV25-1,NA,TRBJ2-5,CASTAGGLETQYF,TGTGCCAGCACGGCAGGAGGACTAGAGACCCAGTACTTC
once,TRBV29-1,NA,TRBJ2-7,CSVGGETYEQYF,TGCAGCGTTGGAGGGGAAACCTACGAGCAGTACTTC
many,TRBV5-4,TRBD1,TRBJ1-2,CASSSGTASYGYTF,TGTGCCAGCAGCTCCGGGACAGCCTCCTATGGCTACACCTTC
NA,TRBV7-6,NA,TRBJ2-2,CASSLFPQNGELFF,TGTGCCAGCAGTTTGTTCCCCCAAAACGGGGAGCTGTTTTTT
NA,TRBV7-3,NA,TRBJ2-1,CASSLYEQFF,TGTGCCAGCAGCTTGTATGAGCAGTTCTTC
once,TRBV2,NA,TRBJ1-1,CASSELQHQNTEAFF,TGTGCCAGCAGTGAACTGCAGCATCAGAACACTGAAGCTTTCTTT
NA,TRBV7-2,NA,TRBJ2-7,CASSPLGLTAPNEQYF,TGTGCCAGCAGTCCACTGGGACTCACAGCTCCTAACGAGCAGTACTTC
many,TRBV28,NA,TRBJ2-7,CASSFNRGGGYEQYF,TGTGCCAGCAGTTTCAACAGGGGAGGAGGCTACGAGCAGTACTTC
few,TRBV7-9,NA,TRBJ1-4,CASSLATVTNEKLFF,TGTGCCAGCAGCTTAGCGACAGTAACTAATGAAAAACTGTTTTTT
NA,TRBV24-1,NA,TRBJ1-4,CATSGKGNEKLFF,TGTGCCACCTCGGGGAAGGGAAATGAAAAACTGTTTTTT
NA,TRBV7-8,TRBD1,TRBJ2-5,CASSVWTGGGETQYF,TGTGCCAGCAGCGTTTGGACAGGGGGCGGCGAGACCCAGTACTTC
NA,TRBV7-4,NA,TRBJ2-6,CASSLGNGGSGANVLTF,TGTGCCAGCAGCCTAGGGAATGGGGGCTCTGGGGCCAACGTCCTGACTTTC
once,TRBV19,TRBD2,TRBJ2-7,CASSTWTSGSLPPQYF,TGTGCCAGTAGTACTTGGACTAGCGGGAGCCTCCCACCTCAGTACTTC
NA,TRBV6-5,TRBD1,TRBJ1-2,CACRDRGIDGYTF,TGTGCCTGCCGGGACAGGGGTATAGATGGCTACACCTTC
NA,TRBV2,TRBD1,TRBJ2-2,CASSGGSGTVNTRELFF,TGTGCCAGCAGTGGAGGATCCGGGACAGTGAACACCAGGGAGCTGTTTTTT
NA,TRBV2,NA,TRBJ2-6,CAATSGANVLTF,TGTGCTGCAACCTCTGGGGCCAACGTCCTGACTTTC
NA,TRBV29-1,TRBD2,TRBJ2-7,CSVGELARDEQYF,TGCAGCGTTGGGGAACTAGCGAGGGACGAGCAGTACTTC
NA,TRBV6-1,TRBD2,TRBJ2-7,CASSDWVAGSYEQYF,TGTGCCAGCAGTGATTGGGTAGCGGGGTCCTACGAGCAGTACTTC